This T cell receptor (beta chain) came from a study of regulatory dendritic cells for organ transplantation. At the level of the study: Regulatory dendritic cells came from monocytes given vitamin D3 and IL-10.

Points from the study as a whole: Alloreactive memory CD8+ T cell pools varied considerably between individuals.

Allogeneic regulatory or mature dendritic cells were co-cultured for less than 6 days with CFSE-labeled sorted T cells at 1:10. On this clone: Its antigen is unknown.

Only in-frame clones appear in the TCRdb table, and some are missing; sequencing was by immunoSEQ multiplex PCR. Found here are 11,000 or so clones, around nine tenths of them singletons; the top ten hold 0.4% to 0.45%. This CDR3 region has 12 residues. The receptor was isolated from a human donor in good health. The chain combines TRBV21-1 with TRBJ2-1; no check of the table's D call, TRBD2, against the DNA was made. TRBV21-1 is reported as a pseudogene. Material for sequencing was naive CD8+ T cells from blood cultured with dendritic cells. Described subset: CD45RA+ naive T cells. CDR3 loop: CASKGTSGMPFF. The CDR3 nucleotides read TGTGCCAGCAAAGGGACTAGCGGGATGCCGTTCTTC.